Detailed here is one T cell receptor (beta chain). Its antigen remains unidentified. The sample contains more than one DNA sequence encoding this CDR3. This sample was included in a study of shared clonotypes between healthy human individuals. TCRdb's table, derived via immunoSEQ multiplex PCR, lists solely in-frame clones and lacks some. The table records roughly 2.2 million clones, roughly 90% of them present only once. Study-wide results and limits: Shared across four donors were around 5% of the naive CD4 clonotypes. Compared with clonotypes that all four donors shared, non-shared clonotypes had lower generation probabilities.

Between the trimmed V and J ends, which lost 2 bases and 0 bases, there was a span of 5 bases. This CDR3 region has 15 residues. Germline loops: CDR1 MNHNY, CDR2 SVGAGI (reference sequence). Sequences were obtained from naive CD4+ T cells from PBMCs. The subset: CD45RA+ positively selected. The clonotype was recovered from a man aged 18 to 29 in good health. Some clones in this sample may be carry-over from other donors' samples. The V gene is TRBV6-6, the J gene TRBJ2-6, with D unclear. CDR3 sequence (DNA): TGTGCCAGCAGTTACGGGGTCTCTGGGGCCAACGTCCTGACTTTC. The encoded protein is CASSYGVSGANVLTF.